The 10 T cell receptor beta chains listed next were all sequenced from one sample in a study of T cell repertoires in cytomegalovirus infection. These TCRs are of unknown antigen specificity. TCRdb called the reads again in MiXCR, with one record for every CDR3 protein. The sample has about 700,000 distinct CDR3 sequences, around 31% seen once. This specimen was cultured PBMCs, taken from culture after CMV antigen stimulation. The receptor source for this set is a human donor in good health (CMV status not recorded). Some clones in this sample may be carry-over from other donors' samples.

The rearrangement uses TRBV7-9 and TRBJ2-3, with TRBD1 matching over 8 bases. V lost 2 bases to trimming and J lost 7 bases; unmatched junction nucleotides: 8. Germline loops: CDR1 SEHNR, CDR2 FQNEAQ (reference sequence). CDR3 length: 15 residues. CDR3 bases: TGTGCCAGCAGCTTATTAGGGACAGGCGCAAATACGCAGTATTTT. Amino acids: CASSLLGTGANTQYF.

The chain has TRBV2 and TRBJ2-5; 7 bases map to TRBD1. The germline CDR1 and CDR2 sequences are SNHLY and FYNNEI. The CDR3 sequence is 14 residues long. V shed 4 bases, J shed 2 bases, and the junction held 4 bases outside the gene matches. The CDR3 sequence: CASSGGTAQETQYF. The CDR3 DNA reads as TGTGCCAGCAGTGGAGGGACAGCTCAAGAGACCCAGTACTTC.

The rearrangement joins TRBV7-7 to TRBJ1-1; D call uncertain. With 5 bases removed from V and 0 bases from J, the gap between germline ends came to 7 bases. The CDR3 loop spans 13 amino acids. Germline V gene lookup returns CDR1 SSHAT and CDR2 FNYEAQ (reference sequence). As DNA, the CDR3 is TGTGCCAGCAGCGAAACAATGAACACTGAAGCTTTCTTT. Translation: CASSETMNTEAFF.

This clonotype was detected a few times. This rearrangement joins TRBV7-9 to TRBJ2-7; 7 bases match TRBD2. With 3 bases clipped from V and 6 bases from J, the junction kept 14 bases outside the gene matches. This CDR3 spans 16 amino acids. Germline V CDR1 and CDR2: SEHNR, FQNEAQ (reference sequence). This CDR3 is CASSFGLAGAPIEQYF. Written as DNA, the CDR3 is TGTGCCAGCAGCTTTGGACTGGCGGGAGCGCCGATCGAGCAGTACTTC. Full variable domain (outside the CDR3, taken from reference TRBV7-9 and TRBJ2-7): DTGVSQNPRHKITKRGQNVTFRCDPISEHNRLYWYRQTLGQGPEFLTYFQNEAQLEKSRLLSDRFSAERPKGSFSTLEIQRTEQGDSAMYLCASSFGLAGAPIEQYFGPGTRLTVT.

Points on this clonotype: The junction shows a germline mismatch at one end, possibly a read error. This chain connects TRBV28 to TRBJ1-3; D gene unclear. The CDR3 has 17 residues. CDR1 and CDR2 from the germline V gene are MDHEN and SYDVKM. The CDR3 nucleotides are TGTGCCAGCAGTGGAGGGCTTGACGGCCGCGATGGAAACACCGTATATTTT. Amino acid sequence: CASSGGLDGRDGNTVYF.

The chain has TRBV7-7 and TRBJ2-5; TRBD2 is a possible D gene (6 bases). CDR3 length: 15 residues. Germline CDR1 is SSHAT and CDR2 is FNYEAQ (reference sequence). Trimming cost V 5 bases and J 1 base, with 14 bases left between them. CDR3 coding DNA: TGTGCCAGCAGCCACCCTGGAGGGTTCCAAGAGACCCAGTACTTC. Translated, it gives CASSHPGGFQETQYF.

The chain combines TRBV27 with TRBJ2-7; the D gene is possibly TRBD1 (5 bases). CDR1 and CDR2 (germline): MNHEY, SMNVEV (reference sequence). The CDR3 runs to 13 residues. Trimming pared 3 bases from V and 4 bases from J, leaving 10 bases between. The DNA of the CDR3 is TGTGCCAGCAGTTTCTTTAGGGGATACGAGCAGTACTTC. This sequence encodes CASSFFRGYEQYF.

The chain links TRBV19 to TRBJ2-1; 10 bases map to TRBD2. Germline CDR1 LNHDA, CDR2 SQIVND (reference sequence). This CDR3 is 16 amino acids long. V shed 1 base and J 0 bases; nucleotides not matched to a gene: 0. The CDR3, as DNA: TGTGCCAGTAGTATAGCTAGCGGGAGCTCCTACAATGAGCAGTTCTTC. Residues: CASSIASGSSYNEQFF. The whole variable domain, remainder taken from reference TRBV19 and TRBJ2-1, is DGGITQSPKYLFRKEGQNVTLSCEQNLNHDAMYWYRQDPGQGLRLIYYSQIVNDFQKGDIAEGYSVSREKKESFPLTVTSAQKNPTAFYLCASSIASGSSYNEQFFGPGTRLTVL.

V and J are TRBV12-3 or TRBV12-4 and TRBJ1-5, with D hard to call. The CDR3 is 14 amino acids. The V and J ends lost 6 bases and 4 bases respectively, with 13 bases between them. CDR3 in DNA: TGTGCCAGCAGCTGGAGACTGAGGAATCAGCCCCAGCATTTT. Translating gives CASSWRLRNQPQHF.

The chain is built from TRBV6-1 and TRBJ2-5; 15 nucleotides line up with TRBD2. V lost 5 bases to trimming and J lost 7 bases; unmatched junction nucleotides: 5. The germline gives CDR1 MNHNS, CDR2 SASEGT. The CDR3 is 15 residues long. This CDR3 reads CASSSTGLAGGTQYF. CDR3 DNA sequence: TGTGCCAGCAGTAGCACGGGACTAGCGGGGGGGACCCAGTACTTC.